Listed below are T cell receptor beta chains from one sample, sequenced in a study of T cell responses to AZD1222 COVID-19 vaccine. The protocol was immunoSEQ multiplex PCR, while the TCRdb copy is restricted to in-frame clones and leaves out a portion. The sample has about 110,000 clones; around 90% are singletons. The sequencing here drew on peripheral blood, taken on day 0 of MenACWY control vaccination. The receptors were sampled from an adult in good health. Each CDR3 is given with its conserved first and last residue. D genes are given only for firm matches. Clone sizes are given selectively: once, few, many, or a class where the clone is expanded.

clone size	V gene	D gene	J gene	CDR3 DNA	CDR3 protein
.	TRBV5-1	.	TRBJ1-1	TGCGCCAGCAGGGCAGGACCGTGGAAGGGCACTGAAGCTTTCTTT	CASRAGPWKGTEAFF
once	TRBV7-2	.	TRBJ2-1	TGTGCCAGCAGCCCTCCACAGAGCCCCTTGGGGTATGAGCAGTTCTTC	CASSPPQSPLGYEQFF
.	TRBV11-3	TRBD1	TRBJ1-5	TGTGCCAGCAACTTTGGGCGCCCGGGACAGGGAGGGTGGCAGCCCCAGCATTTT	CASNFGRPGQGGWQPQHF
.	TRBV7-8	TRBD2	TRBJ2-3	TGTGCCAGCAGCCCGATAGCGGGGTTCGGGAATACGCAGTATTTT	CASSPIAGFGNTQYF
.	TRBV7-3	TRBD2	TRBJ2-1	TGTGCCAGCAGCTTCGGGACTAGCGCGAATGAGCAGTTCTTC	CASSFGTSANEQFF
.	TRBV5-1	.	TRBJ2-3	TGCGCCAGCAGCCTAATCTCGAGAGGCGGGCAAAGCACAGATACGCAGTATTTT	CASSLISRGGQSTDTQYF
.	TRBV4-1	TRBD1	TRBJ2-1	TGCGCCAGCAGCCTTACAGGGGCCGAGCAGTTCTTC	CASSLTGAEQFF
.	TRBV28	TRBD1	TRBJ2-3	TGTGCCAGCAGTTTAAGACAGGGGGGCACAGATACGCAGTATTTT	CASSLRQGGTDTQYF
once	TRBV5-6	.	TRBJ2-3	TGTGCCAGCAGCCCGGAGGGGTTGCGCACAGATACGCAGTATTTT	CASSPEGLRTDTQYF
.	TRBV5-8	.	TRBJ1-2	TGTGCCAGCATTCCCCACGGTCCCCCAGCAGGGCTCCCCCTTGGCTACACCTTC	CASIPHGPPAGLPLGYTF
.	TRBV7-2	TRBD1	TRBJ2-2	TGTGCCAGCAGCTTACCGAAAACAGGGGTTGCCACCGGGGAGCTGTTTTTT	CASSLPKTGVATGELFF
few	TRBV7-2	TRBD2	TRBJ2-1	TGTGCCAGCAGCCTGGGGACTAGCGGGCATAATGAGCAGTTCTTC	CASSLGTSGHNEQFF
.	TRBV7-2	.	TRBJ1-1	TGTGCCAGCAGCTTGGCTGGACAGAGGGGTGAAGCTTTCTTT	CASSLAGQRGEAFF
.	TRBV24-1	TRBD1	TRBJ1-2	TGTGCCACCACCCGGGACAGGGCTGTGAACTATGGCTACACCTTC	CATTRDRAVNYGYTF
.	TRBV9	.	TRBJ1-1	TGTGCCAGCTCTGTGGGGGGTACCACTGAAGCTTTCTTT	CASSVGGTTEAFF
.	TRBV19	.	TRBJ1-2	TGTGCCAGTAGATCACAGGTCTATGGCTACACCTTC	CASRSQVYGYTF
.	TRBV28	TRBD2	TRBJ2-3	TGTGCCAGCAGTTCACCCATGGCCGGGACTAGCGGCTTTGTCCGTAGCACAGATACGCAGTATTTT	CASSSPMAGTSGFVRSTDTQYF
once	TRBV7-9	.	TRBJ1-1	TGTGCCAGCAGCAACAGGGTAGGCACTGAAGCTTTCTTT	CASSNRVGTEAFF
many	TRBV28	TRBD2	TRBJ2-7	TGTGCCAGCAACCCGGGACTAGCGGGACCCTACGAGCAGTACTTC	CASNPGLAGPYEQYF
.	TRBV14	TRBD1	TRBJ1-3	TGTGCCAGCAGCCAAGGACAGGGAGGGAACACCATATATTTT	CASSQGQGGNTIYF
.	TRBV7-9	TRBD1	TRBJ1-2	TGTGCCAGCACCGTACAGGGGGCAGATGGCTACACCTTC	CASTVQGADGYTF
.	TRBV6-6	.	TRBJ1-4	TGTGCCAGCAGTTCACATGTCGGGGGCCGCGATGAAAAACTGTTTTTT	CASSSHVGGRDEKLFF
once	TRBV7-2	.	TRBJ2-2	TGTGCCAGCAGGGAGCAAAATGGCAGTCCCGGGGAGCTGTTTTTT	CASREQNGSPGELFF
.	TRBV7-9	TRBD1	TRBJ1-1	TGTGCCAGCAGCCAGGGACAGACTGAAGCTTTCTTT	CASSQGQTEAFF
.	TRBV19	TRBD1	TRBJ1-2	TGTGCCAGTAGACCTAGGACAGGAGACTTATATGGCTACACCTTC	CASRPRTGDLYGYTF
.	TRBV10-3	.	TRBJ1-3	TGTGCCATCGGGGTCGCGGGTGGAAACACCATATATTTT	CAIGVAGGNTIYF
once	TRBV4-3	.	TRBJ2-3	TGCGCCAGCAGCCAAGGGGATTATGGCGGGACCGGAGATACGCAGTATTTT	CASSQGDYGGTGDTQYF
.	TRBV6-5	.	TRBJ2-1	TGTGCCAGCAAACTAGGGTTCTCCTACAATGAGCAGTTCTTC	CASKLGFSYNEQFF